These T cell receptor beta chains were read from a single sample in a study of CD8 T cells in Susac syndrome. Via MiXCR, TCRdb re-called the immunoSEQ multiplex PCR reads, giving one row per CDR3 protein. This sample carries 180,000 or so distinct CDR3 sequences, about 93% of them seen once, and the ten largest clones take around 0.15%. The sequenced sample consisted of CD4+ T cells from PBMCs. Receptor source: a human donor in good health. CDR3s include the opening cysteine and the closing phenylalanine or tryptophan. The listing skips clone size in some rows; elsewhere it reads once, few, many or a size class.

j_call clone_size cdr3_length v_call cdr3_aa
TRBJ2-3 - 14 TRBV29-1 CSVEPSGGPDTQYF
TRBJ2-7 - 12 TRBV3-1 CASSQDLVEQYF
TRBJ2-5 - 15 TRBV12-3/TRBV12-4 CASSTTSGGAETQYF
TRBJ2-3 - 14 TRBV20-1 CAVHRGGSTDTQYF
TRBJ1-2 - 12 TRBV19 CASSKSNYGYTF
TRBJ2-7 - 11 TRBV20-1 CSAVRVREQYF
TRBJ2-7 - 15 TRBV7-3 CASSPRRGVYREQYF
TRBJ2-5 few 14 TRBV20-1 CSARDGASGETQYF
TRBJ2-7 - 17 TRBV12-3/TRBV12-4 CASSFLLAGTSSYEQYF
TRBJ1-1 - 15 TRBV30 CAWSVPGTANTEAFF
TRBJ2-1 - 13 TRBV7-2 CASSWASYNEQFF
TRBJ2-5 - 15 TRBV20-1 CSARVPGQGQETQYF
TRBJ2-3 - 15 TRBV5-6 CASSLFSLRTDTQYF
TRBJ2-7 - 13 TRBV2 CASSEADIYEQYF
TRBJ1-2 - 13 TRBV29-1 CSVRQGGDYGYTF
TRBJ1-1 once 13 TRBV7-9 CASSLEHLSEAFF
TRBJ1-5 - 14 TRBV20-1 CSARTGGSNQPQHF
TRBJ1-2 - 15 TRBV12-3/TRBV12-4 CASSFTGRFNYGYTF
TRBJ2-3 - 15 TRBV9 CASSARTSEGDTQYF
TRBJ2-7 - 15 TRBV30 CAWSAGGTEPYEQYF
TRBJ2-7 once 13 TRBV20-1 CSASQGFYYEQYF
TRBJ2-3 - 14 TRBV12-5 CASGRTGFADTQYF
TRBJ2-5 - 14 TRBV7-9 CASVMREGEETQYF
TRBJ2-5 - 12 TRBV20-1 CSARRQSETQYF